The present entry profiles one T cell receptor beta chain with its context. Its antigen is as yet unknown. This entry comes from a study of shared clonotypes between healthy human individuals. Germline CDR1 SEHNR, CDR2 FQNEAQ (reference sequence). This CDR3 contains 14 residues. Trimming stripped 6 bases from V and 1 base from J, with 13 bases between. Study-wide results and limits: In having few donors, the study represented limited genetic and exposure-history diversity.

Replicate PCRs for unsorted PBMC used approximately 320 ng DNA (approximately 30,000 T cell genomes). The method was immunoSEQ multiplex PCR; TCRdb's version includes in-frame clones alone and lacks a portion of them. The sample yields about 490,000 clones, about 79% seen once. J is TRBJ2-7 and V is TRBV7-9; D gene unclear. The sample consisted of PBMCs. The receptor comes from a woman aged 40 to 50 in good health. Some clones in this sample may be carry-over from other donors' samples. For the CDR3, the DNA is TGTGCCAGCAGTTTTGACCGATCTTCCTACGAGCAGTACTTC. Protein product: CASSFDRSSYEQYF.